This note documents a single T cell receptor beta chain sequence. The assay was immunoSEQ multiplex PCR, and TCRdb's table has in-frame clones only and misses some. The sample yields about 58,000 clones, 77% seen once. This CDR3 region has 11 residues. Looked up from germline, CDR1 is SNHLY and CDR2 is FYNNEI. Trimming stripped 6 bases from V and 13 bases from J, with 15 bases between. The source of the sample is a study of blood T cell repertoires in COVID-19. The sample taken for sequencing was peripheral blood. This rearrangement joins TRBV2 to TRBJ1-2; TRBD1 might be the D (6 bases). The TCR comes from a human donor in a cohort sampled during active COVID-19. CDR3 DNA sequence: TGTGCCAGCAGCGGAATACAGGGACCCACCTTC. Encoded protein: CASSGIQGPTF.